This TCR beta chain is drawn from a study of identical twins. Via MiXCR, TCRdb re-called the 5' RACE reads, giving one row per CDR3 protein. The table shows 750,000 to 950,000 distinct CDR3 sequences, with roughly an eighth occurring only once. Only a few counts were recorded for this clonotype. Its cognate antigen is unknown. General study results and limits: Within cord blood, abundant beta clonotypes carried fewer insertions, but memory repertoires showed no such trend. Out-of-frame alpha sequences common to twins exhibited an excess of low generation probability.

The germline gives CDR1 KGHDR, CDR2 SFDVKD. The CDR3 is made up of 17 amino acids. V was clipped by 1 base and J by 4 bases; unmatched bases: 8. These sequences were also reported in another study, on yellow fever vaccine responses in identical twins.

Sequencing was carried out using PBMCs. This clonotype was obtained from a woman aged 18-35 years in good health. The rearrangement links TRBV24-1 to TRBJ2-3, with 9 bases that match TRBD1. This chain's CDR3 is CATSDFPGTGTADTQYF. CDR3 nucleotide sequence: TGTGCCACCAGTGATTTCCCCGGGACAGGGACCGCAGATACGCAGTATTTT.